The 13 T cell receptor beta chains reported below all come from one sample, sequenced in a study of cytomegalovirus exposure and HLA in healthy donors. It was with 60 Vbeta and 13 Jbeta primers that the PCR ran. Data came from immunoSEQ multiplex PCR; TCRdb stores just in-frame clones and leaves some out. The table records some 270,000 clones, 80% of them present only once. Material: PBMCs. These receptors all stem from a girl aged 2-9 years in good health and CMV-seronegative.

The V call is TRBV5-4, the J call TRBJ2-1; 7 bases line up with TRBD2. This CDR3 region has 15 residues. Per germline, CDR1 SGHNT and CDR2 YYREEE (reference sequence). Trimming at V came to 3 bases and at J to 2 bases, leaving 5 bases not matched to a gene. The CDR3 bases are TGTGCCAGCAGCTGGCTAGCGGAACCCTACAATGAGCAGTTCTTC. This gives the protein CASSWLAEPYNEQFF.

The rearrangement uses TRBV19 and TRBJ2-3, with 8 bases fitting TRBD1. V was pared by 3 bases and J by 4 bases, with 6 bases of the junction left unmatched. The length of the CDR3 is 15 residues. Germline assignment: CDR1 LNHDA and CDR2 SQIVND (reference sequence). CDR3 sequence (DNA): TGTGCCAGTAGTATTCCAGGACAGGGCCCAGATACGCAGTATTTT. Translated, it gives CASSIPGQGPDTQYF.

This chain connects TRBV5-1 to TRBJ2-5; 8 bases match TRBD2. Germline lookup yields CDR1 SGHRS and CDR2 YFSETQ. The CDR3 extends over 15 amino acids. V was clipped by 6 bases and J by 11 bases; unmatched bases: 18. The CDR3 nucleotides are TGCGCCAGCACAGTCTGGGACGGGAGGGCCCAGGAGCAGTACTTC. Amino acids: CASTVWDGRAQEQYF.

DNA for the CDR3: TGTGCCAGCAGCGTGGGCTCTTCGGGGTTTCGAGAAAAACTGTTTTTT. Encoded protein: CASSVGSSGFREKLFF. V usage is TRBV9 and J usage is TRBJ1-4; D gene unclear. CDR3 size: 16 residues. Germline values: CDR1 SGDLS, CDR2 YYNGEE. Trimming left V 2 bases short and J 8 bases short, with 19 bases between.

The CDR3 DNA reads as TGTGCCAGCAGACCAACTTACGGTAGGGGGAACACCGGGGAGCTGTTTTTT. This encodes CASRPTYGRGNTGELFF. The chain employs TRBV28 and TRBJ2-2, with D tentatively TRBD1 (5 bases). The CDR3 is 17 residues long. CDR1 is MDHEN and CDR2 is SYDVKM in the germline V gene. The V end was cut by 6 bases, the J end by 1 base, with 18 bases between. Looking up the rest from reference TRBV28 and TRBJ2-2 gives the full variable domain: DVKVTQSSRYLVKRTGEKVFLECVQDMDHENMFWYRQDPGLGLRLIYFSYDVKMKEKGDIPEGYSVSREKKERFSLILESASTNQTSMYLCASRPTYGRGNTGELFFGEGSRLTVL.

This chain uses TRBV7-2 with TRBJ1-1, with D maybe TRBD1 (6 bases). V lost 4 bases and J lost 3, with 15 bases in between. Per the germline V gene, CDR1 is SGHTA and CDR2 is FQGNSA. The CDR3 sequence is 15 residues long. CDR3 nucleotide sequence: TGTGCCAGCAGCTCCAACAGGGTTGGTGACACTGAAGCTTTCTTT. Encoded protein: CASSSNRVGDTEAFF.

This clone was recorded once. V and J are TRBV28 and TRBJ1-5; D is unresolved. V was shortened by 1 base and J by 0 bases, with 16 bases between the two germline ends. The CDR3 is made up of 18 amino acids. Germline V lookup: CDR1 MDHEN, CDR2 SYDVKM. CDR3 in amino acids: CASSLFHSGSYSNQPQHF. The CDR3 nucleotides read TGTGCCAGCAGTTTATTTCATTCCGGGAGTTATAGCAATCAGCCCCAGCATTTT.

This clone has more than one count but fewer than ten. The chain links TRBV9 to TRBJ2-1, with 7 bases matching TRBD1. V gave up 4 bases and J gave up 0 bases; unmatched junction bases: 10. This CDR3 comprises 17 residues. The V gene's germline CDR1 is SGDLS and CDR2 YYNGEE. CDR3 sequence reads: CASSMTGTPISYNEQFF. CDR3 bases: TGTGCCAGCAGCATGACAGGGACACCCATCTCCTACAATGAGCAGTTCTTC.

The chain carries TRBV7-6 and TRBJ2-5; 10 bases line up with TRBD2. Germline loops: CDR1 SGHVS, CDR2 FNYEAQ. V dropped 3 bases and J dropped 5; count of bases not matched to a gene: 15. CDR3 length equals 18 residues. The CDR3 DNA reads as TGTGCCAGCAGCTTGGGGCTAGCGGGGGCTACCCCCCCGGAGACCCAGTACTTC. Its translation is CASSLGLAGATPPETQYF.

This clone has more than one count but fewer than ten. V is TRBV28 and J is TRBJ1-1, with 7 positions matching TRBD1. Germline V gives CDR1 MDHEN, CDR2 SYDVKM. V trimming: 5 bases; J trimming: 0 bases; junction bases outside the gene matches: 9. CDR3 length equals 16 residues. CDR3 in DNA: TGTGCCAGCAGTCCCCTGAGGACAGGTTTGAACACTGAAGCTTTCTTT. Translating it yields CASSPLRTGLNTEAFF.

CDR3 in DNA: TGTGCCAGCAGTTTCTCGCGGGCGAACACCGGGGAGCTGTTTTTT. Its protein is CASSFSRANTGELFF. This chain connects TRBV27 to TRBJ2-2; the D gene is possibly TRBD2 (5 bases). The CDR3 has 15 residues. Trimming stripped 3 bases from V and 0 bases from J, with 8 bases between. Per the germline V gene, CDR1 is MNHEY and CDR2 is SMNVEV (reference sequence).

This chain joins TRBV10-3 and TRBJ1-1, with TRBD1 matching 8 bases. Germline CDR1 reads ENHRY; CDR2 reads SYGVKD. The CDR3 runs 15 residues. Trimming removed 10 bases from V and 5 bases from J; junction bases left unmatched: 15. This CDR3 reads CATLPSGGSGTEAFF. The CDR3 coding sequence is TGTGCCACCCTCCCTTCAGGGGGCAGCGGAACTGAAGCTTTCTTT.

The chain joins TRBV7-3 to TRBJ1-3, with 10 nucleotides matching TRBD1. Germline values: CDR1 SGHTA, CDR2 FQGTGA. V lost 5 bases to trimming and J lost 7 bases; unmatched junction nucleotides: 2. The CDR3 has 13 residues. In DNA form, the CDR3 reads TGTGCCAGCAGCCAGGGACAGGGGAACACCATATATTTT. Its translation is CASSQGQGNTIYF.